This section outlines one TCR beta chain sequence together with its context. The data belong to a study of tumor-infiltrating lymphocytes in localized non-small cell lung cancer. Clones were sequenced by immunoSEQ multiplex PCR, and TCRdb holds only the in-frame ones, with some missing. The sample has about 7,100 clones, 65% to 85% seen once. The germline V gene has CDR1 SEHNR and CDR2 FQNEAQ (reference sequence). V was cut by 5 bases and J by 6 bases, with 16 bases left in between. The length of the CDR3 is 14 residues. This chain uses TRBV7-9 with TRBJ1-2; D is possibly TRBD1 (6 bases). What was sequenced was lung tumor tissue. This TCR came from a human donor with non-small cell lung cancer. The CDR3 spells CASSLDSGADGYTF. DNA for the CDR3: TGTGCCAGCAGCCTCGACTCGGGGGCGGATGGCTACACCTTC.